These 14 T cell receptor beta chains were sequenced from one sample in a study of OX40 agonist ivuxolimab in advanced cancers. Clones were read by immunoSEQ multiplex PCR, and TCRdb kept only the in-frame ones, dropping some. The sample contains some 60,000 clones, roughly nine tenths of which appear only once. The input for sequencing was CD4+ or CD8+ T cells sorted from blood, taken in a trial of the OX40 agonist ivuxolimab. These receptors were obtained from an adult with an advanced solid tumor such as melanoma, head and neck, liver or kidney cancer.

The V call is TRBV7-3, the J call TRBJ2-7; perhaps TRBD1 as D (5 bases). CDR1 is SGHTA, CDR2 FQGTGA, per germline. The V gene lost 3 bases and the J gene lost 3 bases, with 15 bases spanning the gap. The CDR3 extends over 15 amino acids. The CDR3 nucleotides read TGTGCCAGCAGCTTGGGCAGGGTCAGCTACTACGAGCAGTACTTC. Translating it yields CASSLGRVSYYEQYF.

A remark on this clone: The germline gene is not matched at one end of the junction; a read error may be the cause. This CDR3 reads CASSADGLLNF. CDR3 nucleotide sequence: TGTGCCAGCAGCGCAGACGGACTCCTCAACTTC. This chain connects TRBV7-3 to TRBJ1-2, with D uncertain. CDR1 and CDR2 from the germline V gene are SGHTA and FQGTGA. This CDR3 is built from 11 residues.

The CDR3 here is CVAGGTNNQPQHF. DNA of the CDR3: TGTGTCGCGGGGGGGACCAACAATCAGCCCCAGCATTTT. The chain links TRBV28 to TRBJ1-5; D might be TRBD1 (5 bases). From germline, CDR1 is MDHEN and CDR2 SYDVKM. This CDR3 comprises 13 residues.

The chain combines TRBV28 with TRBJ1-1, with D perhaps matching TRBD1 (6 bases). Trimming left V 10 bases short and J 4 bases short, with 16 bases between. Germline assignment: CDR1 MDHEN and CDR2 SYDVKM. The CDR3 sequence is 13 residues long. The CDR3 nucleotides read TGTGCCACCACTGGGGGGGCACGCACTGAAGCTTTCTTT. Translation gives CATTGGARTEAFF.

Note on this clone: Different DNA sequences within this sample yield the same CDR3. The J gene is TRBJ2-1, the V gene TRBV4-2; D is uncertain. Trimming took off 0 bases at V and 0 bases at J, with 9 bases between the two ends. The CDR3 runs to 16 residues. Germline V lookup: CDR1 LGHNA, CDR2 YNFKEQ. The CDR3 reads CASSQDWDRSYNEQFF. The CDR3 region has the DNA TGTGCCAGCAGCCAAGATTGGGATCGCTCCTACAATGAGCAGTTCTTC.

The chain has TRBV7-2 and TRBJ1-6, with 7 positions matching TRBD1. Unmatched junction bases numbered 3, after V lost 5 bases and J lost 5 bases. The length of the CDR3 is 14 residues. Germline-derived CDR1 and CDR2 are SGHTA and FQGNSA. The CDR3, as DNA: TGTGCCAGCAGCCCGGGACAGAATAATTCACCCCTCCACTTT. It yields the protein CASSPGQNNSPLHF.

There are a few counts of this clone. The same CDR3 also results from other DNA sequences found in this sample. This sequence joins TRBV19 and TRBJ1-5; the D is unclear. Per germline, CDR1 LNHDA and CDR2 SQIVND (reference sequence). V dropped 2 bases and J dropped 0 bases, with 2 bases sitting between them. The CDR3 consists of 13 residues. The CDR3 region has the DNA TGTGCCAGTAGTATAAGTAGCAATCAGCCCCAGCATTTT. Translating it yields CASSISSNQPQHF.

The rearrangement links TRBV9 to TRBJ2-1; D not resolved. There are 15 residues in the CDR3. Trimming pared 0 bases from V and 1 base from J, leaving 8 bases between. Germline lookup yields CDR1 SGDLS and CDR2 YYNGEE. The CDR3 spells CASSVGSGSYNEQFF. DNA for the CDR3: TGTGCCAGCAGCGTAGGTTCAGGATCCTACAATGAGCAGTTCTTC.

This chain links TRBV7-8 with TRBJ2-7, with 9 bases that match TRBD1. V was pared by 11 bases and J by 4 bases, with 12 bases of the junction left unmatched. The CDR3 is 14 amino acids. CDR1 and CDR2 (germline): SGHVS, FQNEAQ. The CDR3 loop is CASCDGTGRYEQYF. DNA of the CDR3: TGTGCCTCGTGTGATGGGACAGGGAGATACGAGCAGTACTTC.

This clone was detected once. The gene calls are TRBV28 and TRBJ1-6; a weak D match, TRBD1 (5 bases). This CDR3 contains 17 residues. V lost 2 bases to trimming and J lost 0 bases, with 11 bases between them. Germline CDR1 MDHEN, CDR2 SYDVKM. Here the CDR3 DNA reads TGTGCCAGCAGTTTAGGGCGGGGGAGCTCCTATAATTCACCCCTCCACTTT. Translating gives CASSLGRGSSYNSPLHF. Using reference TRBV28 and TRBJ1-6 for the parts outside the CDR3, the full variable domain is DVKVTQSSRYLVKRTGEKVFLECVQDMDHENMFWYRQDPGLGLRLIYFSYDVKMKEKGDIPEGYSVSREKKERFSLILESASTNQTSMYLCASSLGRGSSYNSPLHFGNGTRLTVT.

The rearrangement uses TRBV6-6 and TRBJ2-1; TRBD2 matches 7 bases. Losses at the gene ends were 4 bases for V and 9 bases for J; bases not matched to a gene: 9. The CDR3 sequence is 14 residues long. CDR1 is MNHNY and CDR2 is SVGAGI in the germline V gene (reference sequence). The CDR3 here is CASSSPGGSSEQFF. The DNA of the CDR3 is TGTGCCAGCAGTTCTCCCGGGGGGTCGAGTGAGCAGTTCTTC.

The V and J genes are TRBV7-3 and TRBJ2-5; a weak D match, TRBD1 (6 bases). V lost 2 bases and J 0 bases, leaving 7 bases between the germline ends. Germline V gene data show CDR1 as SGHTA and CDR2 as FQGTGA. The CDR3 has 14 amino acids. CDR3 region: CASSLQGHQETQYF. The CDR3 bases are TGTGCCAGCAGCTTACAGGGGCACCAAGAGACCCAGTACTTC.

This chain connects TRBV2 to TRBJ1-6; D call uncertain. V shed 8 bases and J shed 5 bases, with 19 bases lying between them. Germline CDR1 SNHLY, CDR2 FYNNEI. This CDR3 region has 16 residues. The CDR3, as DNA: TGTGCCAGCGACGACTCCGGCAGCAGAAATAATTCACCCCTCCACTTT. Protein: CASDDSGSRNNSPLHF.

This clone is medium-sized by share. The chain links TRBV6-6 to TRBJ1-2; TRBD1 aligns across 10 bases. V shed 4 bases and J 8 bases; nucleotides not matched to a gene: 7. This CDR3 contains 14 residues. Looked up from germline, CDR1 is MNHNY and CDR2 is SVGAGI (reference sequence). CDR3 sequence reads: CASSWTTGGRGYTF. The CDR3 DNA is TGTGCCAGCAGTTGGACGACAGGGGGCAGGGGCTACACCTTC.